One and the same sample provided the 21 T cell receptor beta chains below, sequenced in a study of CD8 T cells in ankylosing spondylitis. TCRdb used MiXCR to reprocess the 5' RACE reads, holding one entry per CDR3 protein. The profile shows 250,000 to 400,000 distinct CDR3 sequences, about 9.9% of them singletons. The specimen was blood, either unsorted or a sorted T cell fraction (not recorded which). The receptors originated from a female donor with ankylosing spondylitis or in good health (not recorded which).

The sample holds many counts of this clonotype. The rearrangement uses TRBV5-1 and TRBJ1-1, with D perhaps matching TRBD1 (6 bases). This CDR3 region has 14 residues. V lost 4 bases and J 4 bases, leaving 14 bases between the germline ends. Per germline, CDR1 SGHRS and CDR2 YFSETQ. In DNA form, the CDR3 reads TGCGCCAGCAGCCTGACACAGGGATCCACTGAAGCTTTCTTT. This sequence encodes CASSLTQGSTEAFF.

This clonotype showed up many times. This rearrangement joins TRBV5-1 to TRBJ1-6; 8 bases map to TRBD1. The germline gives CDR1 SGHRS, CDR2 YFSETQ. The CDR3 totals 16 residues. J was trimmed by 9 bases and V by 4 bases; bases with no gene match: 12. Here the CDR3 reads CASSTGPGQVLSPLHF. CDR3 nucleotides: TGCGCCAGCAGCACTGGACCGGGACAGGTTCTTTCACCCCTCCACTTT.

This clonotype has ten or more counts. This chain joins TRBV20-1 and TRBJ2-2; 8 bases agree with TRBD1. V gave up 6 bases and J gave up 5 bases; unmatched junction bases: 17. From germline, CDR1 is DFQATT and CDR2 SNEGSKA (reference sequence). The CDR3 is made up of 17 amino acids. The CDR3 here is CSAPIAGTGGWTGELFF. DNA for the CDR3: TGCAGTGCCCCTATTGCCGGTACAGGGGGTTGGACCGGGGAGCTGTTTTTT.

This clonotype was detected ten times or more. V usage is TRBV4-1 and J usage is TRBJ1-4; 7 nucleotides align to TRBD1. V gave up 4 bases and J gave up 6 bases; unmatched junction bases: 8. The CDR3 has 15 residues. Germline V gives CDR1 MGHRA, CDR2 YSYEKL. In DNA, the CDR3 is TGCGCCAGCAGCCTGAAGGGGGCGGGGGATGAAAAACTGTTTTTT. It translates to CASSLKGAGDEKLFF.

This clonotype was recorded many times. The V call is TRBV29-1, the J call TRBJ2-3; D is ambiguous. V lost 5 bases and J 1 base, leaving 13 bases between the germline ends. This CDR3 is built from 14 residues. Germline lookup yields CDR1 SQVTM and CDR2 ANQGSEA. CDR3 residues: CSVSASAGTDTQYF. DNA of the CDR3: TGCAGCGTTTCGGCCTCCGCGGGCACAGATACGCAGTATTTT.

This clonotype was observed at least ten times. The rearrangement uses TRBV9 and TRBJ2-7, with TRBD2 identical over 9 bases. The CDR3 totals 15 residues. The V segment lost 3 bases and the J segment 5 bases; nucleotides outside the gene matches: 9. The V gene's germline CDR1 is SGDLS and CDR2 YYNGEE. DNA for the CDR3: TGTGCCAGCAGCGAAACGGGGACTAGCATGGACGAGCAGTACTTC. Translating it yields CASSETGTSMDEQYF.

At least ten counts were recorded for this clonotype. V usage is TRBV10-3 and J usage is TRBJ1-2, with 7 bases aligning to TRBD1. In germline, CDR1 is ENHRY, CDR2 SYGVKD. V was clipped by 10 bases and J by 3 bases; unmatched bases: 11. The CDR3 sequence is 14 residues long. CDR3 DNA: TGTGCCAGCCGGGTCGACAGGGTTGACTATGGCTACACCTTC. It specifies CASRVDRVDYGYTF.

This clonotype was picked up many times. In DNA form, the CDR3 reads TGTGCCTCCAGTCAGGCGGTCATTCAGTACTTC. Translation: CASSQAVIQYF. The rearrangement links TRBV12-3 or TRBV12-4 to TRBJ2-4; D unresolved. V gave up 11 bases and J gave up 9 bases, with 14 bases separating them. The CDR3 loop spans 11 amino acids.

The chain uses TRBV7-7 and TRBJ2-5; D unresolved. Germline CDR1 and CDR2: SSHAT and FNYEAQ (reference sequence). The V and J ends lost 3 bases and 1 base respectively, with 9 bases between them. The CDR3 length is 14 residues. Here the CDR3 reads CASSLIGLQETQYF. The CDR3 coding sequence is TGTGCCAGCAGCTTGATCGGGCTCCAAGAGACCCAGTACTTC.

The chain joins TRBV7-2 to TRBJ1-1; D is possibly TRBD1 (5 bases). CDR3 size: 16 residues. The ends were cut back, 1 base at V and 5 bases at J, with 17 bases in the middle. CDR1 is SGHTA, CDR2 FQGNSA, per germline. CDR3 residues: CASSLDSPGGGTEAFF. For the CDR3, the DNA is TGTGCCAGCAGCTTAGATTCCCCGGGTGGGGGTACTGAAGCTTTCTTT.

The table lists this clonotype with many counts. The J gene is TRBJ1-2, the V gene TRBV5-6; 7 positions agree with TRBD1. This CDR3 has 13 residues. Unmatched junction bases numbered 7, after V lost 8 bases and J lost 3 bases. Per the germline V gene, CDR1 is SGHDT and CDR2 is YYEEEE. The CDR3: CASRPGQDYGYTF. The DNA for the CDR3 is TGTGCCAGTCGTCCTGGACAGGACTATGGCTACACCTTC.

This clonotype was seen many times. The CDR3 sequence: CASSGGASDTQYF. The CDR3, as DNA: TGTGCCAGCAGCGGGGGGGCCTCAGATACGCAGTATTTT. The chain links TRBV5-5 to TRBJ2-3; D may be TRBD2 (7 bases). The CDR3 runs 13 residues. The germline V gene encodes CDR1 SGHKS and CDR2 YYEKEE (reference sequence). The V end was cut by 4 bases, the J end by 4 bases, with 10 bases between. The whole variable domain, remainder taken from reference TRBV5-5 and TRBJ2-3, is DAGVTQSPTHLIKTRGQQVTLRCSPISGHKSVSWYQQVLGQGPQFIFQYYEKEERGRGNFPDRFSARQFPNYSSELNVNALLLGDSALYLCASSGGASDTQYFGPGTRLTVL.

The chain uses TRBV27 and TRBJ2-1, with 7 bases fitting TRBD2. CDR1 MNHEY and CDR2 SMNVEV come from the germline V gene (reference sequence). The CDR3 consists of 15 residues. The V segment lost 0 bases and the J segment 6 bases; nucleotides outside the gene matches: 5. DNA of the CDR3: TGTGCCAGCAGTTTATCGTTCGGGAGGACCAATGAGCAGTTCTTC. This codes for CASSLSFGRTNEQFF.

This clonotype was counted at least ten times. This chain uses TRBV28 with TRBJ1-2; D uncertain. V was shortened by 8 bases and J by 2 bases, with 9 bases between the two germline ends. Germline V CDR1 and CDR2: MDHEN, SYDVKM. The CDR3 is 12 amino acids. The CDR3 sequence is CASRLVNYGYTF. The CDR3 coding sequence is TGTGCCAGCCGATTAGTAAACTATGGCTACACCTTC.

At least ten counts were recorded for this clonotype. J is TRBJ2-1 and V is TRBV20-1, with TRBD1 matching 7 bases. Unmatched junction bases numbered 5, after V lost 8 bases and J lost 1 base. Germline assignment: CDR1 DFQATT and CDR2 SNEGSKA (reference sequence). This CDR3 comprises 13 residues. The CDR3: CSQGDRSYNEQFF. As DNA, the CDR3 is TGCAGTCAAGGGGACAGATCCTACAATGAGCAGTTCTTC.

The rearrangement uses TRBV20-1 and TRBJ2-1; no clear D. From germline, CDR1 is DFQATT and CDR2 SNEGSKA (reference sequence). Deletions cut 2 bases from V and 0 bases from J, with 8 bases between. CDR3 length: 14 amino acids. The DNA of the CDR3 is TGCAGTGCTAGAACCCCTCCCTCCTACAATGAGCAGTTCTTC. It specifies CSARTPPSYNEQFF.

This clonotype came up a few times. CDR3 in DNA: TGCGCCAGCAGTGCTGGTCCCCGGGTGGGCGAGCAGTACTTC. Translation gives CASSAGPRVGEQYF. The chain has TRBV10-1 and TRBJ2-7; D remains ambiguous. The CDR3 has 14 residues. Germline lookup yields CDR1 WNHNN and CDR2 SYGVQD (reference sequence). Deletions cut 4 bases from V and 6 bases from J, with 16 bases between.

In this sample, this clonotype turned up many times. CDR3 residues: CASIGVAGTEAFF. The DNA of the CDR3 is TGCGCCAGCATCGGGGTGGCCGGCACTGAAGCTTTCTTT. This sequence joins TRBV5-1 and TRBJ1-1; the D is unclear. V gave up 6 bases and J gave up 4 bases, with 13 bases separating them. The CDR3 extends over 13 amino acids. Per the germline V gene, CDR1 is SGHRS and CDR2 is YFSETQ.

In this sample, this clonotype turned up many times. This chain joins TRBV5-1 and TRBJ2-1; 7 bases match TRBD1. V was clipped by 0 bases and J by 7 bases; unmatched bases: 4. CDR1 SGHRS and CDR2 YFSETQ come from the germline V gene. This CDR3 comprises 14 residues. The CDR3 DNA reads as TGCGCCAGCAGCTTGGGGCAGGGGGTGAATGAGCAGTTCTTC. This codes for CASSLGQGVNEQFF. Full variable domain (rest looked up from reference TRBV5-1 and TRBJ2-1): KAGVTQTPRYLIKTRGQQVTLSCSPISGHRSVSWYQQTPGQGLQFLFEYFSETQRNKGNFPGRFSGRQFSNSRSEMNVSTLELGDSALYLCASSLGQGVNEQFFGPGTRLTVL.

This clonotype was recorded at least ten times. The J gene is TRBJ1-2, the V gene TRBV29-1; D uncertain. The CDR3 extends over 12 amino acids. The germline V gene has CDR1 SQVTM and CDR2 ANQGSEA. Trimming stripped 4 bases from V and 1 base from J, with 7 bases between. This CDR3 reads CSVVRVNYGYTF. The CDR3 coding sequence is TGCAGCGTTGTCAGAGTTAACTATGGCTACACCTTC.

This clonotype was detected many times. The chain recombines TRBV21-1 with TRBJ2-1. TRBV21-1 is a listed pseudogene. The CDR3 loop spans 16 amino acids. In nucleotides, the CDR3 is TGTGCCAGCAGCAAAGGGTGGCACAGACCCTACAATGAGCAGTTCTTC. Encoded protein: CASSKGWHRPYNEQFF.